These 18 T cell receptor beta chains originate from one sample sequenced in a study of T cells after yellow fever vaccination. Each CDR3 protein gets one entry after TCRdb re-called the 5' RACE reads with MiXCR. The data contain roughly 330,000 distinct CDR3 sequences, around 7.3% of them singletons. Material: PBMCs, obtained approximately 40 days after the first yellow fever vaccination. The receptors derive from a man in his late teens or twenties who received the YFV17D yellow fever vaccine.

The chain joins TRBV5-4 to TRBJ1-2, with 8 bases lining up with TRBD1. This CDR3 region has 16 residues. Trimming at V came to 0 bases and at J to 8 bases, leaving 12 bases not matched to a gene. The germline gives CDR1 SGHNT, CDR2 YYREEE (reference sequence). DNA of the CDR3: TGTGCCAGCAGCTTGGGGGCCAGGGGGCAACAGGGGGGCTACACCTTC. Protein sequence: CASSLGARGQQGGYTF.

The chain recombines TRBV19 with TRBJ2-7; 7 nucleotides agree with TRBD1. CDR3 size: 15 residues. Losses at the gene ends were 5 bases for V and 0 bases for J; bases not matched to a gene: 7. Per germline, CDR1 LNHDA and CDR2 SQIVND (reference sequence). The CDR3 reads CASSAQGLSSYEQYF. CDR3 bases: TGTGCCAGTAGTGCACAGGGGCTGAGCTCCTACGAGCAGTACTTC.

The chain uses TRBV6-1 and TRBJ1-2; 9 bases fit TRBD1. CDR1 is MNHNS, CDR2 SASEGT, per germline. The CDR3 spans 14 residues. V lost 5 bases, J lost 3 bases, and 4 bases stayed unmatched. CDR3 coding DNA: TGTGCCAGCAGTACCGGGACAGGGCACTATGGCTACACCTTC. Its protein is CASSTGTGHYGYTF.

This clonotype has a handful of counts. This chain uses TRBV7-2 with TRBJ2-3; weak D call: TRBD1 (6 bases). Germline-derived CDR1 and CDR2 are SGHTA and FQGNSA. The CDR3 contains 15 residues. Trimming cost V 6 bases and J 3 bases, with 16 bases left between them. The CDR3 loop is CASSLYGGRTDTQYF. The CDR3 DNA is TGTGCCAGCAGTTTATATGGGGGCCGGACAGATACGCAGTATTTT.

The CDR3 here is CASRRAGGNTEAFF. In nucleotides, the CDR3 is TGTGCCAGCAGACGGGCGGGGGGGAACACTGAAGCTTTCTTT. This chain connects TRBV7-8 to TRBJ1-1, with TRBD1 as a possible D gene (5 bases). CDR1 is SGHVS, CDR2 FQNEAQ, per germline. V was cut by 6 bases and J by 1 base, with 12 bases left in between. The CDR3 covers 14 residues.

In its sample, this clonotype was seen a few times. CDR3 DNA: TGTGCCAGCAGTGCATTAGTGGGGAACCAAGAGACCCAGTACTTC. It specifies CASSALVGNQETQYF. This rearrangement joins TRBV2 to TRBJ2-5; no clear D. CDR3 length: 15 amino acids. V lost 4 bases and J lost 0, with 12 bases in between. CDR1 and CDR2 from the germline V gene are SNHLY and FYNNEI.

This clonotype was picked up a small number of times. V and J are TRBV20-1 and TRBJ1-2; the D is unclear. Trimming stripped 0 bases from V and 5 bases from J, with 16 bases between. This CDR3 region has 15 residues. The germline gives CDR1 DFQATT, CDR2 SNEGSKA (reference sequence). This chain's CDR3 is CSARDSGLKRYGYTF. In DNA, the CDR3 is TGCAGTGCTAGAGATTCCGGGCTGAAGAGGTATGGCTACACCTTC.

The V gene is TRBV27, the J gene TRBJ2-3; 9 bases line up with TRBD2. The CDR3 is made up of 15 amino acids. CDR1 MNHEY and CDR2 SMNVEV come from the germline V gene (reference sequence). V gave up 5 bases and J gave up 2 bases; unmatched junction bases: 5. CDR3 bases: TGTGCCAGCAGTCCTCTAGCGGGGCTCACAGATACGCAGTATTTT. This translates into CASSPLAGLTDTQYF.

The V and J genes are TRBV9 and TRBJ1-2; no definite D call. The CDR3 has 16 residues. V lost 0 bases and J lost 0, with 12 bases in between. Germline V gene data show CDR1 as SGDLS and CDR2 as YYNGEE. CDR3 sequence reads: CASSVAVGSTNYGYTF. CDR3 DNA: TGTGCCAGCAGCGTAGCTGTGGGCAGCACTAACTATGGCTACACCTTC.

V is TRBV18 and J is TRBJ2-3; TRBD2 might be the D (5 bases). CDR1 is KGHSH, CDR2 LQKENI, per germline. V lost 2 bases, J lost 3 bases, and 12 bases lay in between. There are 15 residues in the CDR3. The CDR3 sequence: CASSPVARRTDTQYF. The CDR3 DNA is TGTGCCAGCTCACCAGTCGCGAGGAGGACAGATACGCAGTATTTT.

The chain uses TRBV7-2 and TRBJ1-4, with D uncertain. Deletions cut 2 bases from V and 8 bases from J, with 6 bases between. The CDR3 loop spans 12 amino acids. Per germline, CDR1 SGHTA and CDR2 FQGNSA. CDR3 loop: CASSLLGEKLFF. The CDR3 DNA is TGTGCCAGCAGCTTACTGGGGGAAAAACTGTTTTTT. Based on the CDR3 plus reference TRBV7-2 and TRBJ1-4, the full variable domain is GAGVSQSPSNKVTEKGKDVELRCDPISGHTALYWYRQSLGQGLEFLIYFQGNSAPDKSGLPSDRFSAERTGGSVSTLTIQRTQQEDSAVYLCASSLLGEKLFFGSGTQLSVL.

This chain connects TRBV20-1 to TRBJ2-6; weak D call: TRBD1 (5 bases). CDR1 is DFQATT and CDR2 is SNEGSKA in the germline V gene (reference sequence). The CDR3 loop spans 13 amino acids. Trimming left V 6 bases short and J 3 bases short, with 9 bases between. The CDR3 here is CSAWGGGANVLTF. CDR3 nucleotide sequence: TGCAGTGCCTGGGGCGGTGGGGCCAACGTCCTGACTTTC.

CDR3 DNA sequence: TGTGCCAGCAGCCCTGACAGGGACCCTGGGGCCAACGTCCTGACTTTC. Its protein is CASSPDRDPGANVLTF. The chain couples TRBV7-2 to TRBJ2-6; 7 nucleotides line up with TRBD1. Germline V gives CDR1 SGHTA, CDR2 FQGNSA. V lost 5 bases and J lost 2; bases outside the gene matches: 6. The CDR3 is 16 residues long.

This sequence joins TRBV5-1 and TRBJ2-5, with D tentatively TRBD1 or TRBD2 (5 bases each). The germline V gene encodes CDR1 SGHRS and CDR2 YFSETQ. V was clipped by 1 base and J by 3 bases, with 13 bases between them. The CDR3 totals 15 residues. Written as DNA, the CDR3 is TGCGCCAGCAGCTTGCAGACCGGGACGGAAGAGACCCAGTACTTC. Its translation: CASSLQTGTEETQYF. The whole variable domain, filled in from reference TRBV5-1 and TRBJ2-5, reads KAGVTQTPRYLIKTRGQQVTLSCSPISGHRSVSWYQQTPGQGLQFLFEYFSETQRNKGNFPGRFSGRQFSNSRSEMNVSTLELGDSALYLCASSLQTGTEETQYFGPGTRLLVL.

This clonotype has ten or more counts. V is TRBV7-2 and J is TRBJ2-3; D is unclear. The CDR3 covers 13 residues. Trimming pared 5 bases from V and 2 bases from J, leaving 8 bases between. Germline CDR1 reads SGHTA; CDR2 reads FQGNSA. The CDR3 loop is CASSRLITDTQYF. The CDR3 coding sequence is TGTGCCAGCAGCCGTCTCATCACAGATACGCAGTATTTT.

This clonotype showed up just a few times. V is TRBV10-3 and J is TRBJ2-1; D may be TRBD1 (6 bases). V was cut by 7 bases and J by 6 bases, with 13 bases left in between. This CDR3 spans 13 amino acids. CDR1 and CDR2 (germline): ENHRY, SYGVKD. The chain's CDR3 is CAIKGTQGNEQFF. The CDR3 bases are TGTGCCATCAAAGGGACACAGGGCAATGAGCAGTTCTTC.

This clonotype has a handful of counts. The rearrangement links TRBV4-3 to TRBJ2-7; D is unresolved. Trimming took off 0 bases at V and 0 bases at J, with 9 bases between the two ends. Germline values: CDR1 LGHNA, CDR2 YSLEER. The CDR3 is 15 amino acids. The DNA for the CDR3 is TGCGCCAGCAGCCAAGATTACAGTACCTCCTACGAGCAGTACTTC. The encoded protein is CASSQDYSTSYEQYF.

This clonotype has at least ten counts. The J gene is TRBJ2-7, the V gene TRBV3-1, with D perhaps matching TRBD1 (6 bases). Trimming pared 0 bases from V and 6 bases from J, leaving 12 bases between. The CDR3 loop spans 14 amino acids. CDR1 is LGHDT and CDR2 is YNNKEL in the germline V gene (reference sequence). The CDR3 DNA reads TGTGCCAGCAGCCAAGATCGTACAGGGACCGAGCAGTACGTC. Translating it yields CASSQDRTGTEQYV.